The clone carrying this T cell receptor beta chain was counted once. This entry is derived from a study of cytomegalovirus exposure and HLA in healthy donors. In germline, CDR1 is MDHEN, CDR2 SYDVKM. V shed 1 base, J shed 5 bases, and the junction held 3 bases outside the gene matches. This CDR3 is built from 15 residues. 60 Vbeta and 13 Jbeta primers were used in PCR. Libraries were prepared by immunoSEQ multiplex PCR; TCRdb keeps only in-frame clonotypes and omits some of them. The sample has approximately 100,000 clones; 60% to 80% are singletons. The J gene is TRBJ2-1, the V gene TRBV28; 9 bases align to TRBD2. The source of this sequence is a female donor in good health and CMV-seronegative. The sample taken for sequencing was PBMCs. CDR3 nucleotides: TGTGCCAGCAGTTTATCAGCGGGAGGCCACAATGAGCAGTTCTTC. This codes for CASSLSAGGHNEQFF. Full variable domain (missing parts from reference TRBV28 and TRBJ2-1): DVKVTQSSRYLVKRTGEKVFLECVQDMDHENMFWYRQDPGLGLRLIYFSYDVKMKEKGDIPEGYSVSREKKERFSLILESASTNQTSMYLCASSLSAGGHNEQFFGPGTRLTVL.